Presented here are 9 T cell receptor beta chains from one specimen sequenced in a study of OX40 agonist ivuxolimab in advanced cancers. Using immunoSEQ multiplex PCR, the repertoire was profiled, and TCRdb retains in-frame clones only, with some absent. The sample records over 50,000 clones, approximately 90% being singletons. This sample comprised CD4+ or CD8+ T cells sorted from blood, obtained in a trial of the OX40 agonist ivuxolimab. Receptors originate from an adult with an advanced solid tumor such as melanoma, head and neck, liver or kidney cancer.

The chain has TRBV6-4 and TRBJ2-1; the match to TRBD2 covers 11 bases. Germline V gene sequence: CDR1 MRHNA, CDR2 SNTAGT. This CDR3 is 16 amino acids long. V shed 0 bases, J shed 9 bases, and the junction held 7 bases outside the gene matches. In DNA, the CDR3 is TGTGCCAGCAGTGACTCCTCACTAGCGGGAGCTGCTGAGCAGTTCTTC. Its translation: CASSDSSLAGAAEQFF.

The gene calls are TRBV15 and TRBJ2-3; no firm D call. The germline V gene encodes CDR1 LNHNV and CDR2 YYDKDF (reference sequence). V shed 0 bases and J shed 4 bases, with 5 bases lying between them. The CDR3 contains 13 residues. In DNA, the CDR3 is TGTGCCACCAGCAGAGATCAGGCAGATACGCAGTATTTT. Translating it yields CATSRDQADTQYF.

This chain connects TRBV5-6 to TRBJ2-3; D call uncertain. Trimming took 4 bases from V and 2 from J, leaving 5 bases between them. Germline CDR1 SGHDT, CDR2 YYEEEE. CDR3 length equals 12 residues. CDR3 sequence reads: CASSLFTDTQYF. The CDR3 DNA reads TGTGCCAGCAGCCTGTTCACAGATACGCAGTATTTT.

This rearrangement joins TRBV28 to TRBJ1-5; D remains unclear. From germline, CDR1 is MDHEN and CDR2 SYDVKM. The V end was cut by 6 bases, the J end by 4 bases, with 16 bases between. This CDR3 has 15 residues. In DNA, the CDR3 is TGTGCCAGCAGCCCGAGAAGGTTTCTTAATCAGCCCCAGCATTTT. Translation gives CASSPRRFLNQPQHF.

The chain links TRBV30 to TRBJ2-3; perhaps TRBD1 as D (5 bases). The CDR3 sequence is 16 residues long. Trimming removed 1 base from V and 2 bases from J, with 16 bases in between. The germline gives CDR1 GTSNPN, CDR2 SVGIG (reference sequence). As DNA, the CDR3 is TGTGCCTGGAGTGGGTTCAGGGCCGCGCCCACAGATACGCAGTATTTT. It codes for CAWSGFRAAPTDTQYF.

The chain employs TRBV5-6 and TRBJ2-3; D unclear. Looked up from germline, CDR1 is SGHDT and CDR2 is YYEEEE. This CDR3 comprises 14 residues. V was pared by 1 base and J by 0 bases, with 6 bases between. CDR3 coding DNA: TGTGCCAGCAGCTTGACTTCTAGCACAGATACGCAGTATTTT. This sequence encodes CASSLTSSTDTQYF.

The gene calls are TRBV6-5 and TRBJ2-7; D remains ambiguous. The ends were cut back, 5 bases at V and 3 bases at J, with 8 bases in the middle. The germline V gene encodes CDR1 MNHEY and CDR2 SVGAGI. The CDR3 has 12 amino acids. The CDR3: CASSRADYEQYF. CDR3 DNA: TGTGCCAGCAGTCGAGCCGACTACGAGCAGTACTTC.

The chain joins TRBV7-3 to TRBJ2-4; 10 bases match TRBD1. The junction had 2 bases not matched to a gene; V was cut back by 4 bases and J by 5 bases. Germline CDR1 and CDR2: SGHTA and FQGTGA. The CDR3 contains 14 residues. The CDR3 sequence: CASSSGTGENIQYF. CDR3 nucleotide sequence: TGTGCCAGCAGCTCCGGGACAGGGGAAAACATTCAGTACTTC.

The rearrangement joins TRBV27 to TRBJ2-1, with D hard to call. The germline V gene has CDR1 MNHEY and CDR2 SMNVEV (reference sequence). Trimming took off 1 base at V and 8 bases at J, with 6 bases between the two ends. The CDR3 runs to 12 residues. CDR3 protein: CASSLFGDEQFF. CDR3 coding DNA: TGTGCCAGCAGTTTATTTGGGGATGAGCAGTTCTTC.